This T cell receptor (beta chain) emerged from a study of blood T cell repertoires in COVID-19. On the study more broadly: Researchers got acute and convalescent COVID-19 samples from the United States, Italy and Spain. T cells, B-cell-depleted T cells, or PBMCs supplied cDNA or gDNA.

The V gene's germline CDR1 is MNHEY and CDR2 SVGAGI. Trimming stripped 7 bases from V and 9 bases from J, with 13 bases between. This CDR3 has 12 residues. In the source study's methods: Amplification of reference gene primers was used by the study to estimate nucleated cell counts. Method: immunoSEQ multiplex PCR; TCRdb's copy keeps in-frame clones and lacks some. V, J and clone size are those of that table, while D and trimming were read from the DNA. The sample lists roughly 250,000 clones, about four fifths seen once, with 2.5% to 3% in the top ten. Points on this clone: The same CDR3 can be traced to other DNA sequences in this sample.

The chain is built from TRBV6-5 and TRBJ2-1, with D maybe TRBD1 (5 bases). This TCR was recovered from a woman aged 55-69 years with active or convalescent COVID-19. The source material was peripheral blood. Here the CDR3 reads CASTRAGGEQFF. The CDR3 nucleotides are TGTGCCAGCACCAGGGCTGGCGGTGAGCAGTTCTTC.